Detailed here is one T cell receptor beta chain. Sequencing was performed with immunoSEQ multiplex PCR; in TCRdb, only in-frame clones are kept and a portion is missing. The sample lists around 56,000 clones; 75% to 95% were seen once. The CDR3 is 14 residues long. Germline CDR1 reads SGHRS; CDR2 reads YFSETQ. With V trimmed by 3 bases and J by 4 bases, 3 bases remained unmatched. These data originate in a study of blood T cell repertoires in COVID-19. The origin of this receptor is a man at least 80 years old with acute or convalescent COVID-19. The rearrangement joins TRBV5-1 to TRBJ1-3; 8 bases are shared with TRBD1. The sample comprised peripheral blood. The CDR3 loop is CASSYRGNGNTIYF. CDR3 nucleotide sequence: TGCGCCAGCAGCTACAGGGGGAACGGAAACACCATATATTTT.